This T cell receptor beta chain was retrieved from a study of T cell responses to AZD1222 COVID-19 vaccine. Measured with immunoSEQ multiplex PCR; TCRdb has only the in-frame clones, and not every one. The sample consists of 200,000 or so clones, 85% to 95% of them appearing once. Note on this clone: Its matching antigen is unknown.

Study-wide points: Among AZD1222 vaccinees, only 5 to 7 were seropositive at baseline. Close to half of all spike-specific TCRs reportedly target regions of the variants that are unmutated.

V was shortened by 5 bases and J by 1 base, with 18 bases between the two germline ends. Per the germline V gene, CDR1 is SEHNR and CDR2 is FQNEAQ (reference sequence). There are 17 residues in the CDR3. V and J are TRBV7-9 and TRBJ1-5; D not resolved. This sequence was found in an adult in good health. The material was peripheral blood, obtained on day 0 of AZD1222 vaccination. This CDR3 is CASSRIVKGGSNQPQHF. DNA of the CDR3: TGTGCCAGCAGCCGTATTGTTAAGGGAGGGAGCAATCAGCCCCAGCATTTT.